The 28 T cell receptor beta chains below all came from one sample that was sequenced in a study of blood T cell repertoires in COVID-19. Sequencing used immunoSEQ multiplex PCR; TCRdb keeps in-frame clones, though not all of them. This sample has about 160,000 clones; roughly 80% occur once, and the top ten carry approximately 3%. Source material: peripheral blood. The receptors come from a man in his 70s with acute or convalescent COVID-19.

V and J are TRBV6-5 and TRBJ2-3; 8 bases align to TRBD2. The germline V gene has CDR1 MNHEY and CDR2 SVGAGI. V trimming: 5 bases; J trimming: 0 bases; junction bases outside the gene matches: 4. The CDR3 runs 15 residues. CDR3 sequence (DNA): TGTGCCAGCAGTCTTAGCGGGACTAGCACAGATACGCAGTATTTT. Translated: CASSLSGTSTDTQYF.

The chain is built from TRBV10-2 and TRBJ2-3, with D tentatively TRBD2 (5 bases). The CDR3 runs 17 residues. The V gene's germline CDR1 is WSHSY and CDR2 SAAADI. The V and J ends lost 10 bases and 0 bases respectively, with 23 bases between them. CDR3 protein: CAISFGRATSSTDTQYF. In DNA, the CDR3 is TGCGCCATCTCCTTCGGGCGGGCCACCTCTAGCACAGATACGCAGTATTTT.

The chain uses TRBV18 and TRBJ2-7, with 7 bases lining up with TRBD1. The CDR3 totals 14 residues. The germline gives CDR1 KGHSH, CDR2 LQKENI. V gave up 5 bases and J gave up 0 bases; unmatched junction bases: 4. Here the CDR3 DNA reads TGTGCCAGCTCAGGCGACAGGGTCTCCTACGAGCAGTACTTC. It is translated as CASSGDRVSYEQYF.

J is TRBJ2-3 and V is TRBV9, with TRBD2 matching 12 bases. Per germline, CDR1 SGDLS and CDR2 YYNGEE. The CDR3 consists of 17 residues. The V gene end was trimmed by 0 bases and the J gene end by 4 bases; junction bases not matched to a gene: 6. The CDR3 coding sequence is TGTGCCAGCAGCGTAGCCCGGACTAGCGGGAACGCAGATACGCAGTATTTT. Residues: CASSVARTSGNADTQYF.

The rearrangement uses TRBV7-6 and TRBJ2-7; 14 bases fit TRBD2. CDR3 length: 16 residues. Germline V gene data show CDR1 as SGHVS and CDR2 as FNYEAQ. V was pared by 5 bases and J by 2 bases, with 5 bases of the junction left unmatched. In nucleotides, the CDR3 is TGTGCCAGCAGCCAGGGGACTAGCGGGAGCACCTACGAGCAGTACTTC. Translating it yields CASSQGTSGSTYEQYF.

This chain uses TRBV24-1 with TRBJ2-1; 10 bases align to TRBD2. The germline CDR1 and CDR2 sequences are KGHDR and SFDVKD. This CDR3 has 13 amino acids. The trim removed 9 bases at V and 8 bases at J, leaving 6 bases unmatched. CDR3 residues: CATSGLALDEQFF. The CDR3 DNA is TGTGCCACCTCGGGACTAGCGTTGGATGAGCAGTTCTTC.

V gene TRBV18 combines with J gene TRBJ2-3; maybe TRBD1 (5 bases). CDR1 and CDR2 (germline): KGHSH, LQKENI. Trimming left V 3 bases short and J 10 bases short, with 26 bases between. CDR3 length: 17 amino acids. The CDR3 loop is CASSPAGPGRIGAPQYF. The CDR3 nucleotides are TGTGCCAGCTCACCTGCCGGGCCCGGTCGGATAGGGGCTCCGCAGTATTTT.

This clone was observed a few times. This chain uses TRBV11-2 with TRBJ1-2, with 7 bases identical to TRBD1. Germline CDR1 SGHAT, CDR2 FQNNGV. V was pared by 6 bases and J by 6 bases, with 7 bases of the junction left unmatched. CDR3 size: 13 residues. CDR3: CASREGGSDGYTF. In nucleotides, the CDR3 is TGTGCCAGCAGGGAAGGGGGCTCGGATGGCTACACCTTC.

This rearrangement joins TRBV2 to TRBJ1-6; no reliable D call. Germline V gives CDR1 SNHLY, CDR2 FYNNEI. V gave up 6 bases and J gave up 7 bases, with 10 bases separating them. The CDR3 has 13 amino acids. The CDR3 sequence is CASRQSVNSPLHF. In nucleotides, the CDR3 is TGTGCCAGCAGACAGTCAGTAAATTCACCCCTCCACTTT.

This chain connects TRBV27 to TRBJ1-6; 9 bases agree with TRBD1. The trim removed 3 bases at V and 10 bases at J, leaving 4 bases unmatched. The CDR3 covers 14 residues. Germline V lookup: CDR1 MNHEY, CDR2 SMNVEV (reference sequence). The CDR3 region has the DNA TGTGCCAGCAGTTTCACAGGGGGCGCCTCACCCCTCCACTTT. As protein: CASSFTGGASPLHF.

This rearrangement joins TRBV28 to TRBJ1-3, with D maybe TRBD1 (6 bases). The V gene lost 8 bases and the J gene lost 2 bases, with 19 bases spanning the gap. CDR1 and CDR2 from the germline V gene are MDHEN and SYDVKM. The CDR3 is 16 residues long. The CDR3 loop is CASETMGGHTGNTIYF. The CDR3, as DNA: TGTGCCAGCGAAACGATGGGGGGGCATACTGGAAACACCATATATTTT.

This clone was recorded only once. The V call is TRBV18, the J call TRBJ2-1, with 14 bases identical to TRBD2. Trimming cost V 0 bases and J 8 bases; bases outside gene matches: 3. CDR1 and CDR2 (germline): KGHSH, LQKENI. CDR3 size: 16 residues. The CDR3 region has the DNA TGTGCCAGCTCACCACCGGGACTAGCGGGAGTTTATGAGCAGTTCTTC. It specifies CASSPPGLAGVYEQFF.

The CDR3 DNA follows: TGTGCCAGTAAAGGGACAGGGGAGGATGGCTACACCTTC. Encoded protein: CASKGTGEDGYTF. The chain recombines TRBV19 with TRBJ1-2; TRBD1 aligns across 10 bases. Per germline, CDR1 LNHDA and CDR2 SQIVND (reference sequence). This CDR3 contains 13 residues. V lost 7 bases to trimming and J lost 6 bases; unmatched junction nucleotides: 5.

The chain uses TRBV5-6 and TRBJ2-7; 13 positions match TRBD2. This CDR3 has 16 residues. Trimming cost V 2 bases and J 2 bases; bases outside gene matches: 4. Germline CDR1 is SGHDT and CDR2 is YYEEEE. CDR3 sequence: CASSFRTSGSTYEQYF. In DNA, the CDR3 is TGTGCCAGCAGCTTCCGGACTAGCGGGAGTACCTACGAGCAGTACTTC.

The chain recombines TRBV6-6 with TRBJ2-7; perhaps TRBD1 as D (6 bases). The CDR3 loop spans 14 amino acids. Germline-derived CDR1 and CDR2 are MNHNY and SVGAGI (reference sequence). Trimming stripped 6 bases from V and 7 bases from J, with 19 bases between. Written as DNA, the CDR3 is TGTGCCAGCAGCAGCAAACAGGGCTCTGGGGAGCAGTACTTC. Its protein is CASSSKQGSGEQYF.

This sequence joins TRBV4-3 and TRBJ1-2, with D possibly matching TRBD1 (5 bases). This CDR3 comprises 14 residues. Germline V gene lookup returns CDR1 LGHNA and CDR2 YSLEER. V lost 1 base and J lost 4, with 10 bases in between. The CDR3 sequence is CASSQVETAYGYTF. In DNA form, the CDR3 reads TGCGCCAGCAGCCAAGTCGAGACAGCCTATGGCTACACCTTC.

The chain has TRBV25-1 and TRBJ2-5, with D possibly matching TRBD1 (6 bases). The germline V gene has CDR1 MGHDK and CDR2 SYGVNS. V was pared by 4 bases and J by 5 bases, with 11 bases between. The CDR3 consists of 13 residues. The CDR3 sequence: CASSAGDRETQYF. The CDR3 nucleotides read TGTGCCAGCAGTGCAGGGGATCGGGAGACCCAGTACTTC.

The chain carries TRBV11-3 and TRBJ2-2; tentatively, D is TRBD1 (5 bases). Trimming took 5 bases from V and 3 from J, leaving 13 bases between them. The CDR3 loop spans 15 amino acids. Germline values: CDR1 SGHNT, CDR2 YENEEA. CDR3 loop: CASSTRTPYTGELFF. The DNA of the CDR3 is TGTGCCAGCAGCACCCGGACACCTTACACCGGGGAGCTGTTTTTT.

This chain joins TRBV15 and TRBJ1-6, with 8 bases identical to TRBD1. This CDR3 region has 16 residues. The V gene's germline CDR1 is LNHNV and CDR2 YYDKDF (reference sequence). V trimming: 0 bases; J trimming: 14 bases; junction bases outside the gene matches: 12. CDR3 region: CATSRDQGAKSGTLHF. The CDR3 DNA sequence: TGTGCCACCAGCAGAGATCAGGGGGCCAAGTCGGGAACCCTCCACTTT. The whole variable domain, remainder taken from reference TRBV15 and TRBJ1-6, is DAMVIQNPRYQVTQFGKPVTLSCSQTLNHNVMYWYQQKSSQAPKLLFHYYDKDFNNEADTPDNFQSRRPNTSFCFLDIRSPGLGDTAMYLCATSRDQGAKSGTLHFGNGTRLTVT.

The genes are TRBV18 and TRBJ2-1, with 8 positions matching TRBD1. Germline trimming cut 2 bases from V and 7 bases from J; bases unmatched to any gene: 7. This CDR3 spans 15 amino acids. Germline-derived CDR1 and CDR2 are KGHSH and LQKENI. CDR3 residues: CASSPDQGAYNEQFF. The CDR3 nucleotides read TGTGCCAGCTCACCAGATCAGGGGGCATATAATGAGCAGTTCTTC.

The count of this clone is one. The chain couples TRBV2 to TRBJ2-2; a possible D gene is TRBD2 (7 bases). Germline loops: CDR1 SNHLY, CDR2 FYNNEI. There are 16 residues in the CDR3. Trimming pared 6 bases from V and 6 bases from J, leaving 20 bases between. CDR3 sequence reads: CASSRGSGRESGELFF. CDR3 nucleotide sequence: TGTGCCAGCAGCAGGGGTAGCGGGCGGGAGTCCGGGGAGCTGTTTTTT.

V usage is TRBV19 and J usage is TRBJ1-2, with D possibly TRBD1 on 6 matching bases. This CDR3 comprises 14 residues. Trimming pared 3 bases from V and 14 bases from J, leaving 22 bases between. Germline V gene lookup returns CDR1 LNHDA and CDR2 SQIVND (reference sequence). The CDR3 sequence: CASSMAHMRGAFTF. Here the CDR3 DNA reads TGTGCCAGTAGTATGGCCCATATGCGGGGGGCGTTTACCTTC.

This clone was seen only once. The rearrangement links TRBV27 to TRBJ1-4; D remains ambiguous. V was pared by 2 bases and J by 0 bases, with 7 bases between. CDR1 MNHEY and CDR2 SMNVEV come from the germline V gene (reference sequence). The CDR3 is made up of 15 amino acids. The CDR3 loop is CASSLKPATNEKLFF. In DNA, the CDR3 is TGTGCCAGCAGTTTAAAGCCTGCAACTAATGAAAAACTGTTTTTT.

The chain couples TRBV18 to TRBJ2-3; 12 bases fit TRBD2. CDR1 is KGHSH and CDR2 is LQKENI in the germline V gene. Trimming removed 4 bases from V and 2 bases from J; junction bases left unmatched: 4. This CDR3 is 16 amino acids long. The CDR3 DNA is TGTGCCAGCTCACAGGGACTAGCGGGTCCCACAGATACGCAGTATTTT. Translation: CASSQGLAGPTDTQYF. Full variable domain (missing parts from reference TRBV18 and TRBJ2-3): NAGVMQNPRHLVRRRGQEARLRCSPMKGHSHVYWYRQLPEEGLKFMVYLQKENIIDESGMPKERFSAEFPKEGPSILRIQQVVRGDSAAYFCASSQGLAGPTDTQYFGPGTRLTVL.

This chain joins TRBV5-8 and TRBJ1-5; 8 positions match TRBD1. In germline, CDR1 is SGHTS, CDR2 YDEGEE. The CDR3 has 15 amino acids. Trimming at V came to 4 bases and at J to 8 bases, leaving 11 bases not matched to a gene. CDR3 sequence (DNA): TGTGCCAGCAGCCCCGGACAGGGTGGATTTGAGCCCCAGCATTTT. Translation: CASSPGQGGFEPQHF.

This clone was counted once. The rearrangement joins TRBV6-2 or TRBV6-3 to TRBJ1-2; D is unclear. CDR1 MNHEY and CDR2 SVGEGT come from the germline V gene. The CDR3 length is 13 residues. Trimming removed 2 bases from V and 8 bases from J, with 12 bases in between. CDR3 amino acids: CASSYVRSGGYTF. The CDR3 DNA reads TGTGCCAGCAGTTACGTCCGAAGCGGGGGCTACACCTTC.

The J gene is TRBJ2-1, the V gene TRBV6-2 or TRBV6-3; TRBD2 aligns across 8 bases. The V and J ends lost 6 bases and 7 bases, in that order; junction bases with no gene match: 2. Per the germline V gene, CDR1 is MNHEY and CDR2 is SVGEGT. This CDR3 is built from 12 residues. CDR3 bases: TGTGCCAGCAGCGGGGGGGGGAATGAGCAGTTCTTC. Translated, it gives CASSGGGNEQFF.

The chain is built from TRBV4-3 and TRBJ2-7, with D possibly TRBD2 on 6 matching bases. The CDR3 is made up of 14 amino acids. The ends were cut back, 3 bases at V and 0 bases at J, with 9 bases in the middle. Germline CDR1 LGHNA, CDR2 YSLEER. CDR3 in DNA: TGCGCCAGCAGCCACCGGGAGTACTCCTACGAGCAGTACTTC. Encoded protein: CASSHREYSYEQYF.